Listed below are T cell receptor beta chains from one sample, sequenced in a study of monozygotic twins with inflammatory bowel disease. From its re-call of the 5' RACE reads, TCRdb lists each CDR3 protein once, without DNA. Its listing shows about 300,000 distinct CDR3 sequences. The sample was blood. These receptors were collected from a human donor with ulcerative colitis or Crohn's disease, or a healthy co-twin of an affected twin (not recorded which). Both conserved end residues are part of each CDR3.

j_call v_call cdr3_aa
TRBJ2-3 TRBV5-4 CASSLGQGKDTQYF
TRBJ2-7 TRBV5-1 CASSFSTGHEQYF
TRBJ2-2 TRBV20-1 CSARDWHDRVTGELFF
TRBJ2-2 TRBV4-3 CASSQEAGGNTGELFF
TRBJ2-2 TRBV7-2 CASNDPGELFF
TRBJ2-3 TRBV5-1 CASSRGTGLTDTQYF
TRBJ1-1 TRBV7-9 CASSLEFAAEAFF
TRBJ1-2 TRBV7-2 CASSLLETGGSYGYTF
TRBJ1-5 TRBV6-1 CASSVFPRRDQPQHF
TRBJ1-1 TRBV28 CASSSLRLNTEAFF
TRBJ2-7 TRBV5-1 CASSPGGAGSYEQYF
TRBJ1-5 TRBV7-9 CASSPGGTTNSNQPQHF
TRBJ1-2 TRBV2 CASSEVDRPNYGYTF
TRBJ2-6 TRBV5-6 CASSLTVSGANVLTF
TRBJ2-3 TRBV12-3/TRBV12-4 CASRPHPGLAGSADTQYF
TRBJ1-1 TRBV9 CASSVVGAMNTEAFF
TRBJ2-1 TRBV6-5 CASSYQGGTYNEQFF
TRBJ1-1 TRBV9 CASSTTGNTEAFF
TRBJ2-1 TRBV2 CASAQGASGANEQFF
TRBJ2-1 TRBV4-3 CASSQEEYGDNEQFF
TRBJ1-6 TRBV7-3 CASSFGTNNSPLHF
TRBJ1-5 TRBV24-1 CATSESWGDQPQHF
TRBJ2-7 TRBV29-1 CSVETGPASSYEQYF